The clone carrying this T cell receptor beta chain appeared once. The antigen remains undetermined. This specimen belongs to a study of Ad26.COV2.S vaccination and SARS-CoV-2 variants. Whole-study findings and limits: Substantial breadth was reportedly displayed by spike-specific CD8+ and CD4+ T cell responses after vaccination.

The repertoire was sequenced with immunoSEQ multiplex PCR; TCRdb's copy has only in-frame clones and lacks some. The sample lists some 640,000 clones, roughly 90% occurring once. Treatment reported: roughly 20 received Ad26.COV2.S at low or high dose, single or two shots; about 5 received placebo; per-sample allocation not given. Sampling was done on day 63 after the first vaccine or placebo injection. Trimming removed 1 base at V and 6 bases at J, with 13 bases between. Germline-derived CDR1 and CDR2 are SGHRS and YFSETQ. CDR3 size: 15 residues. V is TRBV5-1 and J is TRBJ2-2; no clear D gene. The material was peripheral blood, obtained in a trial of Ad26.COV2.S vaccine versus placebo. The clonotype was recovered from a person between 18 and 59 years old who received the Ad26.COV2.S COVID-19 vaccine or a placebo. The CDR3 region is CASSLLGRRSGELFF. The CDR3 nucleotides read TGCGCCAGCAGCTTGCTCGGCCGACGGTCCGGGGAGCTGTTTTTT.